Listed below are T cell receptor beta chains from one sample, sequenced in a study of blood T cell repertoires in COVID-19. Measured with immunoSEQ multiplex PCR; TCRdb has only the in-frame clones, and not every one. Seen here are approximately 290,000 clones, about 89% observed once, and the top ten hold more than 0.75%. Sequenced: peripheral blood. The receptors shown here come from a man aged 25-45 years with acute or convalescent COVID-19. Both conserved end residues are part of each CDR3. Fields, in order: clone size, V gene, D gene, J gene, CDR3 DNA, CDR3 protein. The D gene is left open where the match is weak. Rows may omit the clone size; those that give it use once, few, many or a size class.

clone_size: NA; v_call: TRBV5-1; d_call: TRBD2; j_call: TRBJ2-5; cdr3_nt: TGCGCCAGCAGCAGTCGCGGGAGGGTCGCCGAGACCCAGTACTTC; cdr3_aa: CASSSRGRVAETQYF
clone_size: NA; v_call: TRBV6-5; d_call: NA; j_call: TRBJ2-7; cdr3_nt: TGTGCCAGCAGGCTTGAACAAGTATACGAGCAGTACTTC; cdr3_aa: CASRLEQVYEQYF
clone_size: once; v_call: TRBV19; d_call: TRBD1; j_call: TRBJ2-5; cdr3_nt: TGTGCCAGTAGTACGACCGGGACAGGGGATGAGACCCAGTACTTC; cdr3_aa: CASSTTGTGDETQYF
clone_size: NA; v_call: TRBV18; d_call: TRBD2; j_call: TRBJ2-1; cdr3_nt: TGTGCCAGCTCACCACGGGCTAGCGGGAGTTTGAATGAGCAGTTCTTC; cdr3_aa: CASSPRASGSLNEQFF
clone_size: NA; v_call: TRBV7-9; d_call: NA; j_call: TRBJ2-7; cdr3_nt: TGTGCCAGCAGCTTTCACAGCGAGCAGTACTTC; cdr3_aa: CASSFHSEQYF
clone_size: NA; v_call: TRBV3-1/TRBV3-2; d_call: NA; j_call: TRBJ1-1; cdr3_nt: TGTGCCAGCAGCCGCGAGCGTGGATTGGTCACTGAAGCTTTCTTT; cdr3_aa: CASSRERGLVTEAFF
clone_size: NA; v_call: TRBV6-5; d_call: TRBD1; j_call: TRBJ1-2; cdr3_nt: TGTGCCAGCAGTTACCTGACAGGGGGCGATGGCTACACCTTC; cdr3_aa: CASSYLTGGDGYTF
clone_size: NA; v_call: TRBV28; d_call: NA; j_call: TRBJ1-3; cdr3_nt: TGTGCCAGCAGTCCATTCAGGGAAGGAAACACCATATATTTT; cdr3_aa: CASSPFREGNTIYF
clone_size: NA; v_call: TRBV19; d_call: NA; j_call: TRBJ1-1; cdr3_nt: TGTGCCAGTACCCCACCCCGCGGGAGGGATACTGAAGCTTTCTTT; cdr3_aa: CASTPPRGRDTEAFF
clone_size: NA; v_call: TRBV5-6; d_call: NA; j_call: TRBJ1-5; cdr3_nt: TGTGCCAGCAGCAGACAGAGGTTCAATCAGCCCCAGCATTTT; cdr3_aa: CASSRQRFNQPQHF
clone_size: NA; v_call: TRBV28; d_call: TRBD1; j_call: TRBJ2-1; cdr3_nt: TGTGCCAGCAGCAAACCATGGACAGGGAGGAGTGAGCAGTTCTTC; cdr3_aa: CASSKPWTGRSEQFF
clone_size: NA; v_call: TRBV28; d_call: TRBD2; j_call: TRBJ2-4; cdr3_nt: TGTGCCAGCAGCTACTACGGACTAGCGGTAACCAAAAACATTCAGTACTTC; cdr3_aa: CASSYYGLAVTKNIQYF
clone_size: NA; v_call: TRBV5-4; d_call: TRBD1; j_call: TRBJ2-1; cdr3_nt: TGTGCCAGCAGCCGCGGACAGGGGTCCTACAATGAGCAGTTCTTC; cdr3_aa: CASSRGQGSYNEQFF
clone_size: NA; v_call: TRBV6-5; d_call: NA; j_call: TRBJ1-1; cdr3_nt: TGTGCCAGCGGGGCCTCTTTTACCCCAGGTGAAGCTTTCTTT; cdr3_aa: CASGASFTPGEAFF
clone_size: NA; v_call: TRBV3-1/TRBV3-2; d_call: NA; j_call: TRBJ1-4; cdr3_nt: TGTGCCAGCAGCCACCAGAATGAAAAACTGTTTTTT; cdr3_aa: CASSHQNEKLFF
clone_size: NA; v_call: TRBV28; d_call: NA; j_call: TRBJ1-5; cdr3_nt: TGTGCCAGCAGACCGGGACTGAACAATCAGCCCCAGCATTTT; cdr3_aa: CASRPGLNNQPQHF
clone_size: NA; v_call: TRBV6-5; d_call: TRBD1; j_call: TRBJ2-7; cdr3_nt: TGTGCCAGCAGTTACGACAGGGCCTACGAGCAGTACTTC; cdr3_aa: CASSYDRAYEQYF
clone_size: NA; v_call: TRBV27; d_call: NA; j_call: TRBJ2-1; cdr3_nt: TGTGCCAGCAGTTTATACAGGGTAGATGAGCAGTTCTTC; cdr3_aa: CASSLYRVDEQFF
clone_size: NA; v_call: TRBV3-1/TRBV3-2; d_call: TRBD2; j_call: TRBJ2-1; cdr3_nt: TGTGCCAGCAGCCAGGGCCTAGCGGGGGGCGACTACAATGAGCAGTTCTTC; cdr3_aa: CASSQGLAGGDYNEQFF
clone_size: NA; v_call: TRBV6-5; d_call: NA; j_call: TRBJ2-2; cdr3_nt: TGTGCCAGCAGTTACCCCGGGACCGGGGAGCTGTTTTTT; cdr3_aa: CASSYPGTGELFF
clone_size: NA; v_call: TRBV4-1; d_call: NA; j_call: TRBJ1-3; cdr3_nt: TGCGCCAGCAGCCAAGGATTGCCCGCCGGCTCTGGAAACACCATATATTTT; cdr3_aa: CASSQGLPAGSGNTIYF
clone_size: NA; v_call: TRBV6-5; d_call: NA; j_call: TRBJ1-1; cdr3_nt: TGTGCCAGCAGTTACTCGCGGGCTTCAATCACTGAAGCTTTCTTT; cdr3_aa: CASSYSRASITEAFF
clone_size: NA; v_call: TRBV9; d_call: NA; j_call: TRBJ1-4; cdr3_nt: TGTGCCAGCAGTAATAGTGGGGGAGGAAAACTGTTTTTT; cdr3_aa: CASSNSGGGKLFF
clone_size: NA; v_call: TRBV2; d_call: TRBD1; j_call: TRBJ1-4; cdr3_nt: TGTGCCAGCAGCGGACAGGTCCATGAAAAACTGTTTTTT; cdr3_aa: CASSGQVHEKLFF
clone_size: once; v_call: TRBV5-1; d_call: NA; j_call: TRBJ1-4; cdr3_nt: TGCGCCAGCAGCCCCGAGGGGGAGCGTAATGAAAAACTGTTTTTT; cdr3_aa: CASSPEGERNEKLFF
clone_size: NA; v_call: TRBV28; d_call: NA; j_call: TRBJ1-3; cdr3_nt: TGTGCCAGCAGCCCCCCCGGGTCCGGAAACACCATATATTTT; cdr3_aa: CASSPPGSGNTIYF
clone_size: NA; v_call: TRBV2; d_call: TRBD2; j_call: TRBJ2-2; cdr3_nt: TGTGCCAGCATCGCGGGAGCGGTGAACACCGGGGAGCTGTTTTTT; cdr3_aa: CASIAGAVNTGELFF
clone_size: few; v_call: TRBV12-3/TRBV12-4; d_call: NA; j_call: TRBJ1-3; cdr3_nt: TGTGCCAGCAGTTTAGATTGGGGCAACTCCGTATATTTT; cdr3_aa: CASSLDWGNSVYF
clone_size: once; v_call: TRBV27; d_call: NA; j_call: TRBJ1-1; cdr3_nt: TGTGCCAGCTTTACTCACCTGAACACTGAAGCTTTCTTT; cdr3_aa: CASFTHLNTEAFF
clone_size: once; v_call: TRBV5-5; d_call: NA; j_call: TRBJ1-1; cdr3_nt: TGTGCCAGCAGCTCTCAGGGTGGGAGGGAAGCTTTCTTT; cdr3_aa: CASSSQGGREAFF
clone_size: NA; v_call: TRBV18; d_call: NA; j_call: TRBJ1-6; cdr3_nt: TGTGCCAGCTCACCAGCAGGCCTCTTGAATTCACCCCTCCACTTT; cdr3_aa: CASSPAGLLNSPLHF
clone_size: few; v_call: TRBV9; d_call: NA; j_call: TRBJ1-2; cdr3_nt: TGTGCCAGCAGCGTATCCACAGACTATGGCTACACCTTC; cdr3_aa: CASSVSTDYGYTF
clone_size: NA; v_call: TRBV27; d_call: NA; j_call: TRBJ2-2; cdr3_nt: TGTGCCAGCAGTTTCTATGGGGCGGACACCGGGGAGCTGTTTTTT; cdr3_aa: CASSFYGADTGELFF